The next 17 T cell receptor beta chains were all read from a single sample in a study of blood T cell repertoires in COVID-19. Measured with immunoSEQ multiplex PCR; TCRdb has only the in-frame clones, and not every one. The sample shows roughly 220,000 clones, 81% of them seen only once. The sequencing input was peripheral blood. The receptor source for this set is a woman older than 75 with COVID-19, enrolled during active disease.

This clone showed up just a few times. The V and J genes are TRBV7-9 and TRBJ2-1; D might be TRBD1 (6 bases). Trimming removed 4 bases at V and 6 bases at J, with 16 bases between. The CDR3 has 15 amino acids. Germline lookup yields CDR1 SEHNR and CDR2 FQNEAQ (reference sequence). In DNA, the CDR3 is TGTGCCAGCAGCTGGCTCCTAACAGGGACCAATGAGCAGTTCTTC. Its protein product is CASSWLLTGTNEQFF. Together with reference TRBV7-9 and TRBJ2-1, the CDR3 gives the full variable domain: DTGVSQNPRHKITKRGQNVTFRCDPISEHNRLYWYRQTLGQGPEFLTYFQNEAQLEKSRLLSDRFSAERPKGSFSTLEIQRTEQGDSAMYLCASSWLLTGTNEQFFGPGTRLTVL.

This clone was seen more than once but under ten times. The V and J genes are TRBV30 and TRBJ2-1; D not certain. Germline V gene sequence: CDR1 GTSNPN, CDR2 SVGIG (reference sequence). The CDR3 consists of 13 residues. Trimming shortened V by 1 base and J by 3 bases, and 7 bases separated the two germline ends. CDR3 residues: CAWSEQSYNEQFF. In nucleotides, the CDR3 is TGTGCCTGGAGTGAACAGAGCTACAATGAGCAGTTCTTC.

This chain joins TRBV3-1 (or the pseudogene TRBV3-2) and TRBJ2-5; no definite D call. Germline loops: CDR1 LGHDT, CDR2 YNNKEL (reference sequence). The CDR3 totals 16 residues. Deletions cut 0 bases from V and 4 bases from J, with 15 bases between. The DNA of the CDR3 is TGTGCCAGCAGCCAAGATCTAGGAGCAAAAGGAGAGACCCAGTACTTC. Residues: CASSQDLGAKGETQYF.

The chain joins TRBV19 to TRBJ1-2; tentatively, D is TRBD1 (5 bases). In germline, CDR1 is LNHDA, CDR2 SQIVND (reference sequence). V shed 0 bases and J shed 3 bases, with 8 bases lying between them. The CDR3 is 14 amino acids. As DNA, the CDR3 is TGTGCCAGTAGTATAGATACCAGGGACTATGGCTACACCTTC. Its protein is CASSIDTRDYGYTF.

The chain has TRBV18 and TRBJ2-5; a weak D match, TRBD1 (5 bases). The CDR3 sequence is 14 residues long. Trimming cost V 0 bases and J 2 bases, with 7 bases left between them. CDR1 and CDR2 from the germline V gene are KGHSH and LQKENI. The CDR3 nucleotides are TGTGCCAGCTCACCACCGACAGCTCAAGAGACCCAGTACTTC. Encoded protein: CASSPPTAQETQYF.

The chain employs TRBV7-8 and TRBJ2-6; 7 bases agree with TRBD1. The CDR3 extends over 14 amino acids. V shed 7 bases, J shed 3 bases, and the junction held 3 bases outside the gene matches. In germline, CDR1 is SGHVS, CDR2 FQNEAQ. The CDR3 DNA reads as TGTGCCAGCAAGGGGGCGCTTGGGGCCAACGTCCTGACTTTC. Translation: CASKGALGANVLTF.

This chain uses TRBV9 with TRBJ1-4; a possible D gene is TRBD1 (6 bases). CDR1 and CDR2 (germline): SGDLS, YYNGEE. The CDR3 totals 15 residues. Trimming took off 0 bases at V and 4 bases at J, with 10 bases between the two ends. CDR3 in DNA: TGTGCCAGCAGCGTAGGAGGGACACGTAATGAAAAACTGTTTTTT. Translated, it gives CASSVGGTRNEKLFF.

The rearrangement uses TRBV18 and TRBJ1-6, with D possibly matching TRBD1 (5 bases). Trimming took off 6 bases at V and 8 bases at J, with 11 bases between the two ends. CDR1 is KGHSH and CDR2 is LQKENI in the germline V gene. The CDR3 sequence is 13 residues long. The CDR3 DNA reads TGTGCCAGCTCGACAGAAACCTATTCACCCCTCCACTTT. Its protein product is CASSTETYSPLHF.

The chain couples TRBV4-3 to TRBJ2-1; 8 nucleotides line up with TRBD2. The CDR3 is 17 residues long. Looked up from germline, CDR1 is LGHNA and CDR2 is YSLEER. The ends lost 0 bases at V and 3 bases at J; junction bases unmatched: 7. CDR3 in DNA: TGCGCCAGCAGCCAAGAACGTACTAGCGGACTCTACAATGAGCAGTTCTTC. Translating it yields CASSQERTSGLYNEQFF.

This clone has only one observation. The V and J genes are TRBV5-1 and TRBJ1-2, with 8 bases matching TRBD1. CDR1 is SGHRS and CDR2 is YFSETQ in the germline V gene. This CDR3 contains 14 residues. Trimming cost V 2 bases and J 5 bases; bases outside gene matches: 5. As DNA, the CDR3 is TGCGCCAGCAGCTTTCGGACAGGGAAGTATGGCTACACCTTC. This translates into CASSFRTGKYGYTF.

About this clone: Other nucleotide sequences from this sample produce the same CDR3. This rearrangement joins TRBV5-1 to TRBJ2-3; D perhaps matches TRBD2 (6 bases). V shed 2 bases and J shed 0 bases, with 10 bases lying between them. CDR1 and CDR2 (germline): SGHRS, YFSETQ. The CDR3 extends over 15 amino acids. The CDR3 region is CASSFSGASTDTQYF. CDR3 DNA: TGCGCCAGCAGCTTCTCGGGAGCTAGCACAGATACGCAGTATTTT. Complete variable domain (other parts from reference TRBV5-1 and TRBJ2-3): KAGVTQTPRYLIKTRGQQVTLSCSPISGHRSVSWYQQTPGQGLQFLFEYFSETQRNKGNFPGRFSGRQFSNSRSEMNVSTLELGDSALYLCASSFSGASTDTQYFGPGTRLTVL.

The genes are TRBV28 and TRBJ1-2, with D perhaps TRBD1 (6 bases). The germline V and J ends were trimmed by 6 bases and 7 bases, with 12 bases remaining between them. This CDR3 is 12 amino acids long. In germline, CDR1 is MDHEN, CDR2 SYDVKM. For the CDR3, the DNA is TGTGCCAGCAGCTCTGGGACAATTGGCTACACCTTC. Its translation: CASSSGTIGYTF.

This sequence joins TRBV24-1 and TRBJ2-1; 9 bases map to TRBD2. Germline V gene sequence: CDR1 KGHDR, CDR2 SFDVKD. V was pared by 3 bases and J by 3 bases, with 5 bases of the junction left unmatched. This CDR3 is 16 amino acids long. The chain's CDR3 is CATSDRTSESYNEQFF. DNA for the CDR3: TGTGCCACCAGTGATAGGACTAGCGAGAGCTACAATGAGCAGTTCTTC.

This clone was seen only a few times. The chain has TRBV29-1 and TRBJ2-2; 9 bases map to TRBD2. Losses at the gene ends were 4 bases for V and 6 bases for J; bases not matched to a gene: 6. CDR1 and CDR2 from the germline V gene are SQVTM and ANQGSEA. CDR3 size: 14 residues. The CDR3 region is CSVGREGYAGELFF. The CDR3 DNA reads as TGCAGCGTTGGGCGGGAGGGCTATGCCGGGGAGCTGTTTTTT.

This sequence joins TRBV19 and TRBJ1-2; weak D call: TRBD1 (6 bases). Trimming stripped 5 bases from V and 8 bases from J, with 24 bases between. Germline CDR1 reads LNHDA; CDR2 reads SQIVND (reference sequence). CDR3 length equals 16 residues. The CDR3 loop reads CASSANTRGQSRGYTF. As DNA, the CDR3 is TGTGCCAGTAGTGCCAATACGAGAGGACAGTCTCGGGGCTACACCTTC.

This chain uses TRBV5-4 with TRBJ2-3; the D gene is possibly TRBD2 (5 bases). Per the germline V gene, CDR1 is SGHNT and CDR2 is YYREEE (reference sequence). The CDR3 is 15 amino acids. Trimming removed 5 bases from V and 6 bases from J, with 19 bases in between. The CDR3 protein is CASSSRTGSSDTQYF. The CDR3 bases are TGTGCCAGCAGTAGTAGGACGGGATCTTCGGATACGCAGTATTTT.

This clone was seen a handful of times. The rearrangement links TRBV5-1 to TRBJ1-1, with D possibly being TRBD1 (5 bases). Trimming pared 0 bases from V and 1 base from J, leaving 10 bases between. The CDR3 sequence is 15 residues long. The germline CDR1 and CDR2 sequences are SGHRS and YFSETQ. The CDR3 sequence is CASSLGAGPNTEAFF. CDR3 sequence (DNA): TGCGCCAGCAGCTTGGGCGCGGGACCGAACACTGAAGCTTTCTTT. The full variable domain, rest sourced from reference TRBV5-1 and TRBJ1-1, is KAGVTQTPRYLIKTRGQQVTLSCSPISGHRSVSWYQQTPGQGLQFLFEYFSETQRNKGNFPGRFSGRQFSNSRSEMNVSTLELGDSALYLCASSLGAGPNTEAFFGQGTRLTVV.